The rows below give T cell receptor beta chains drawn from one sample of a study of cytomegalovirus exposure and HLA in healthy donors. Generated by immunoSEQ multiplex PCR, the TCRdb table keeps only in-frame clones and is missing some. The sample includes 100,000 or so clones, around 70% of them seen just once. The sequencing input was PBMCs. The receptors here all came from a man aged 25-40 years in good health and CMV-seronegative. Each CDR3 is given with its conserved first and last residue. A D gene is named only where the DNA matches it firmly. A row's size may be missing; if present it is once, few, many or a size class.

>TRBV4-3|TRBJ2-5|NA|NA
TGCGCCAGCAGCCAATGGAAGACGACAGGCGGCAACCAAGAGACCCAGTACTTC
CASSQWKTTGGNQETQYF
>TRBV5-1|TRBJ2-3|TRBD2|NA
TGCGCCAGCAGCTTGTCTAGCGGGCTAGATACGCAGTATTTT
CASSLSSGLDTQYF
>TRBV7-9|TRBJ1-5|NA|NA
TGTGCCAGCAGCTTAGGGGAAGCGGGGTCCCCCCGCAATCAGCCCCAGCATTTT
CASSLGEAGSPRNQPQHF
>TRBV19|TRBJ2-7|TRBD2|large
TGTGCCAGTAGTATGACTAGCGACGAGCAGTACTTC
CASSMTSDEQYF
>TRBV27|TRBJ1-6|NA|NA
TGTGCCAGCAGTTTTGGGGGGGGCAGGTCACCCCTCCACTTT
CASSFGGGRSPLHF
>TRBV13|TRBJ2-3|NA|NA
TGTGCCAGCAGCTCGGCTAGCGGCACAGATACGCAGTATTTT
CASSSASGTDTQYF
>TRBV7-9|TRBJ2-3|TRBD2|NA
TGTGCCAGCAGCTTAGGTGGGAGGGGCACAGATACGCAGTATTTT
CASSLGGRGTDTQYF
>TRBV27|TRBJ2-2|NA|NA
TGTGCCAGCTCCCGCACCACAGGGAACACCGGGGAGCTGTTTTTT
CASSRTTGNTGELFF
>TRBV7-6|TRBJ1-3|NA|many
TGTGCCAGCAGCATATCAGGGGTGGAAGGTGGAAACACCATATATTTT
CASSISGVEGGNTIYF
>TRBV4-3|TRBJ2-1|TRBD1|NA
TGCGCCAGCAGTCGCTCCCCCGGGACAGGAATTGACAATGAGCAGTTCTTC
CASSRSPGTGIDNEQFF
>TRBV29-1|TRBJ2-5|TRBD1|NA
TGCAGCCCTCGGGACAGAGAGACCCAGTACTTC
CSPRDRETQYF
>TRBV28|TRBJ2-1|NA|few
TGTGCCAGCAGTTTTCGGAGTGGCTACAATGAGCAGTTCTTC
CASSFRSGYNEQFF
>TRBV12-2|TRBJ2-1|NA|few
TGTGCAAGTCGCTTAGGGGTCACCGGCCTAGCGGGAGGATCGGATGAGCAGTTCTTC
CASRLGVTGLAGGSDEQFF
>TRBV19|TRBJ1-5|NA|NA
TGTGCCAGTAGTATTCAGGTTATTCAGCCCCAGCATTTT
CASSIQVIQPQHF
>TRBV6-6|TRBJ1-5|TRBD1|NA
TGTGCCAGCAGTTCCCCCAAGGGGACAGTCGATCAGCCCCAGCATTTT
CASSSPKGTVDQPQHF
>TRBV30|TRBJ2-2|TRBD2|NA
TGTGCCTGGGATCCGGGACTAGCGAGCGGGGAGCTGTTTTTT
CAWDPGLASGELFF
>TRBV18|TRBJ2-1|TRBD2|NA
TGTGCCAGCTCGCTACTAGCGGACCTTTACAATGAGCAGTTCTTC
CASSLLADLYNEQFF
>TRBV5-1|TRBJ2-7|NA|NA
TGCGCCAGCAGCGCGGGGTCTCGGACCGAGCAGTACTTC
CASSAGSRTEQYF
>TRBV6-1|TRBJ1-4|NA|NA
TGTGCCAGCAGTGAAACGGGGTGGAGAACTAATGAAAAACTGTTTTTT
CASSETGWRTNEKLFF
>TRBV6-1|TRBJ1-5|TRBD1|NA
TGTGCCAGCAGTGAAGCGAGGGTCTACGCAGGGGGCCTAAATCAGCCCCAGCATTTT
CASSEARVYAGGLNQPQHF
>TRBV29-1|TRBJ2-7|TRBD1|NA
TGCAGCGTCGGGACAGGGGAAGGCGAGCAGTACTTC
CSVGTGEGEQYF
>TRBV7-3|TRBJ2-7|TRBD2|NA
TGTGCCAGCAGCCTACAACTAGCGGGAGGTTACGAGCAGTACTTC
CASSLQLAGGYEQYF
>TRBV7-2|TRBJ2-5|NA|NA
TGTGCCAGCAGCTTAGCCGGGACACGGGACCAGTACTTC
CASSLAGTRDQYF
>TRBV7-8|TRBJ2-7|NA|few
TGTGCCAGCACTTTGATAGGCGGAGTCCGGGAGCAGTACTTC
CASTLIGGVREQYF
>TRBV15|TRBJ2-7|NA|NA
TGTGCCACCAGCCTGGACATCACATCGTACGAGCAGTACTTC
CATSLDITSYEQYF
>TRBV19|TRBJ2-7|TRBD2|NA
TGTGCCACCAAGCAGGCGAAGGGACTAGCGGGAGAACACGAGCAGTACTTC
CATKQAKGLAGEHEQYF
>TRBV9|TRBJ2-1|NA|NA
TGTGCCAGCAGCTATGGACAATCTAGGAATGAGCAGTTCTTC
CASSYGQSRNEQFF
>TRBV27|TRBJ1-1|TRBD1|NA
TGTGCCAGCAGTCCCCTGACAGGGCGCACTGAAGCTTTCTTT
CASSPLTGRTEAFF
>TRBV5-4|TRBJ1-4|NA|NA
TGTGCCAGCAGCTTGCGGGGGGTTAATGAAAAACTGTTTTTT
CASSLRGVNEKLFF
>TRBV30|TRBJ1-1|TRBD1|NA
TGTGCCTGGAGTGAGTACAGGGGAACTGAAGCTTTCTTT
CAWSEYRGTEAFF
>TRBV28|TRBJ2-7|TRBD1|NA
TGTGCCAGCAGTTTGTACTCGGGACAGTCGTACGAGCAGTACTTC
CASSLYSGQSYEQYF
>TRBV7-2|TRBJ1-5|NA|NA
TGTGCCAGCAGCTCGGGGGTACAGCCCCAGCATTTT
CASSSGVQPQHF
>TRBV5-4|TRBJ2-1|TRBD2|NA
TGTGCCAGCAGCCCCGGGGGGGCAGGATCGTACAATGAGCAGTTCTTC
CASSPGGAGSYNEQFF
>TRBV6-5|TRBJ2-3|NA|few
TGTGCCAGCAGCCCTACGTACTCACGCACAGATACGCAGTATTTT
CASSPTYSRTDTQYF
>TRBV13|TRBJ1-1|NA|NA
TGTGCCAGCAGCTTATTCAGGGCTGAAGCTTTCTTT
CASSLFRAEAFF
>TRBV6-1|TRBJ2-1|NA|NA
TGTGCCAGCAGTGAAGAATACATGTTCAATGAGCAGTTCTTC
CASSEEYMFNEQFF
>TRBV11-3|TRBJ1-1|NA|NA
TGTGCCAGCAGCTCCCCGGGACTTCGATCAGCTTTCTTT
CASSSPGLRSAFF
>TRBV4-1|TRBJ2-1|TRBD2|NA
TGCGCCAGCAGCCAGTCTAGCGGGAGGAGCAATGAGCAGTTCTTC
CASSQSSGRSNEQFF
>TRBV6-5|TRBJ2-7|NA|NA
TGTGCCAGCCTGGCCCCAAACTACGAGCAGTACTTC
CASLAPNYEQYF
>TRBV14|TRBJ2-1|TRBD1|NA
TGTGCCAGCAGCCAAGACCAGACAGGGCTCAATGAGCAGTTCTTC
CASSQDQTGLNEQFF
>TRBV27|TRBJ2-2|NA|NA
TGTGCCAGCAGTTTATCGACTCGTGACACCGGGGAGCTGTTTTTT
CASSLSTRDTGELFF
>TRBV19|TRBJ2-1|TRBD1|NA
TGTGCCAGTAATCCTACAGGGGTTTACAATGAGCAGTTCTTC
CASNPTGVYNEQFF
>TRBV5-4|TRBJ2-5|NA|NA
TGTGCCAGCAGCTCCACAGGGACGCAAGAAACCCAGTACTTC
CASSSTGTQETQYF
>TRBV18|TRBJ2-1|NA|NA
TGTGCCAGCTCTCCCGGTAATGAGCAGTTCTTC
CASSPGNEQFF
>TRBV6-4|TRBJ2-5|NA|NA
TGTGCCAGCAGTGACTCCCCAGGGTCCCAAGAGACCCAGTACTTC
CASSDSPGSQETQYF
>TRBV5-6|TRBJ1-5|TRBD1|NA
TGTGCCAGCAGTTTTAACAGGGGCTATAGCAATCAGCCCCAGCATTTT
CASSFNRGYSNQPQHF
>TRBV7-2|TRBJ2-7|TRBD1|NA
TGTGCCAGCAGCTTAGGTCCCAGGGGGCTTGATGACGAGCAGTACTTC
CASSLGPRGLDDEQYF
>TRBV28|TRBJ2-7|TRBD2|once
TGTGCCAGCTCGCCGGGAGGATACGAGCAGTACTTC
CASSPGGYEQYF
>TRBV18|TRBJ2-5|TRBD1|NA
TGTGCCAGCTCACTCGAGACAGGGTGGACCCAGTACTTC
CASSLETGWTQYF
>TRBV14|TRBJ2-3|TRBD2|NA
TGTGCCAGCAGCCCTAGCGGGACCACAGATACGCAGTATTTT
CASSPSGTTDTQYF
>TRBV19|TRBJ1-5|TRBD1|NA
TGTGCCAGTAAGGACAGGGTTTGGAGCAATCAGCCCCAGCATTTT
CASKDRVWSNQPQHF
>TRBV10-3|TRBJ2-1|TRBD2|NA
TGTGCCATCAAGTCAGGACTAGCGGGAGGAGGGGTTTACAATGAGCAGTTCTTC
CAIKSGLAGGGVYNEQFF
>TRBV4-3|TRBJ2-6|TRBD1|NA
TGCGCCAGCAGCCAAGGACAGGGGTCTGGGGCCAACGTCCTGACTTTC
CASSQGQGSGANVLTF